One sample yielded the 14 T cell receptor beta chains listed below, sequenced in a study of CD8 T cells in ankylosing spondylitis. One entry per CDR3 protein results from TCRdb running MiXCR on the 5' RACE reads. This sample carries fewer than 150,000 distinct CDR3 sequences, about 6.7% of them seen once, and the ten largest clones take 12%. Sequenced sample: blood, either unsorted or a sorted T cell fraction (not recorded which). These receptors all come from a female donor with ankylosing spondylitis or in good health (not recorded which).

Regarding this clonotype: This sequence may be a read error, since a much larger clone differs from it by one base. This chain joins TRBV6-2 or TRBV6-3 and TRBJ2-2, with 7 bases lining up with TRBD2. The V gene's germline CDR1 is MNHEY and CDR2 SVGEGT. The CDR3 loop spans 14 amino acids. The CDR3 DNA sequence: TGTGCCAACAGTGGGACTACGAACACCGGGGAGCTGTTTTTT. Translation gives CANSGTTNTGELFF.

This clonotype was counted at least ten times. The chain couples TRBV2 to TRBJ2-3; TRBD2 aligns across 7 bases. The V gene end was trimmed by 2 bases and the J gene end by 6 bases; junction bases not matched to a gene: 8. Germline-derived CDR1 and CDR2 are SNHLY and FYNNEI. The CDR3 covers 15 residues. Here the CDR3 DNA reads TGTGCCAGCAGTGAAAGGGGAGGGCCCAGGGATACGCAGTATTTT. Its translation: CASSERGGPRDTQYF.

This clonotype showed up many times. V is TRBV20-1 and J is TRBJ1-1; D gene unclear. The CDR3 spans 15 residues. In germline, CDR1 is DFQATT, CDR2 SNEGSKA (reference sequence). The V gene lost 5 bases and the J gene lost 0 bases, with 16 bases spanning the gap. The CDR3 sequence is CSAPRAGSLNTEAFF. Here the CDR3 DNA reads TGCAGTGCTCCAAGGGCCGGATCTCTGAACACTGAAGCTTTCTTT.

This clonotype was observed at least ten times. The chain is built from TRBV12-3 or TRBV12-4 and TRBJ2-3; 8 bases match TRBD2. V was pared by 6 bases and J by 4 bases, with 6 bases of the junction left unmatched. The CDR3 contains 14 residues. The DNA for the CDR3 is TGTGCCAGCAGGAAAGCGGGGGCCGCAGATACGCAGTATTTT. Translated: CASRKAGAADTQYF.

This clonotype was seen only a few times. V usage is TRBV11-2 and J usage is TRBJ2-2; 10 bases fit TRBD1. The CDR3 consists of 18 residues. Per the germline V gene, CDR1 is SGHAT and CDR2 is FQNNGV. After removal of 6 bases from V and 1 base from J, the junction contained 11 bases not matched to a gene. CDR3 loop: CASRKTGGAFGNTGELFF. For the CDR3, the DNA is TGTGCCAGCAGAAAGACAGGGGGCGCGTTTGGGAACACCGGGGAGCTGTTTTTT.

This clonotype was detected many times. The J gene is TRBJ2-7, the V gene TRBV30; TRBD1 agrees at 8 bases. Germline values: CDR1 GTSNPN, CDR2 SVGIG (reference sequence). J lost 9 bases, V lost 3 bases, and 16 bases had no gene match. The CDR3 length is 15 residues. CDR3 loop: CAWSARQGSRKWQYF. The CDR3 DNA is TGTGCCTGGAGCGCCCGACAGGGGTCCAGGAAATGGCAGTACTTC.

This clonotype has ten or more counts. The chain uses TRBV3-1 and TRBJ1-3, with D tentatively TRBD1 (5 bases). The CDR3 has 16 residues. CDR1 and CDR2 from the germline V gene are LGHDT and YNNKEL (reference sequence). The V gene lost 4 bases and the J gene lost 0 bases, with 13 bases spanning the gap. This chain's CDR3 is CASSPPGRNSGNTIYF. The CDR3 DNA reads as TGTGCCAGCAGCCCGCCGGGACGGAACTCTGGAAACACCATATATTTT.

The sample holds many counts of this clonotype. The V and J genes are TRBV13 and TRBJ1-4, with 10 bases aligning to TRBD1. The ends lost 5 bases at V and 5 bases at J; junction bases unmatched: 5. Germline CDR1 and CDR2: PRHDT and FYEKMQ (reference sequence). The CDR3 has 15 amino acids. The CDR3 sequence: CASSPGQGGNEKLFF. CDR3 in DNA: TGTGCCAGCAGCCCTGGACAGGGGGGGAATGAAAAACTGTTTTTT.

CDR3 sequence: CASSQESGQGDAYGYTF. DNA of the CDR3: TGTGCCAGCAGCCAAGAGTCCGGACAGGGAGATGCCTATGGCTACACCTTC. The rearrangement joins TRBV4-2 to TRBJ1-2; 8 bases map to TRBD1. Trimming removed 0 bases from V and 4 bases from J; junction bases left unmatched: 10. CDR3 length: 17 residues. Germline values: CDR1 LGHNA, CDR2 YNFKEQ.

For this clonotype: One base away lies a much larger clone, so this may be a sequencing read error. This rearrangement joins TRBV7-9 to TRBJ2-1; D unclear. CDR1 and CDR2 from the germline V gene are SEHNR and FQNEAQ (reference sequence). The CDR3 runs 12 residues. CDR3 in DNA: TGTGCCAGCAGCTTCATCATGGATGAGCGGTTCTTC. Translating it yields CASSFIMDERFF.

Only a few counts were recorded for this clonotype. CDR3 sequence: CASRRVPDEKLFF. CDR3 in DNA: TGTGCCAGCAGGAGGGTGCCCGATGAAAAACTGTTTTTT. The chain links TRBV7-9 to TRBJ1-4, with D uncertain. CDR3 length: 13 residues. Germline loops: CDR1 SEHNR, CDR2 FQNEAQ (reference sequence). V lost 6 bases, J lost 6 bases, and 11 bases lay in between.

The chain couples TRBV2 to TRBJ1-1; no clear D gene. The germline gives CDR1 SNHLY, CDR2 FYNNEI. The CDR3 extends over 9 amino acids. The CDR3 here is CVKNTEAFF. CDR3 DNA: TGTGTCAAGAACACTGAAGCTTTCTTT. Full variable domain (outside the CDR3, taken from reference TRBV2 and TRBJ1-1): EPEVTQTPSHQVTQMGQEVILRCVPISNHLYFYWYRQILGQKVEFLVSFYNNEISEKSEIFDDQFSVERPDGSNFTLKIRSTKLEDSAMYFCVKNTEAFFGQGTRLTVV.

In this sample, this clonotype turned up many times. This sequence joins TRBV5-1 and TRBJ2-1; tentatively, D is TRBD1 (6 bases). There are 16 residues in the CDR3. V shed 3 bases and J shed 9 bases, with 22 bases lying between them. Germline-derived CDR1 and CDR2 are SGHRS and YFSETQ. The CDR3 DNA reads TGCGCCAGCAGCTCCGACCCGCTGGGGGCAATGGGTGAGCAGTTCTTC. It translates to CASSSDPLGAMGEQFF. Filled out from reference TRBV5-1 and TRBJ2-1, the complete variable domain reads KAGVTQTPRYLIKTRGQQVTLSCSPISGHRSVSWYQQTPGQGLQFLFEYFSETQRNKGNFPGRFSGRQFSNSRSEMNVSTLELGDSALYLCASSSDPLGAMGEQFFGPGTRLTVL.

The sample holds many counts of this clonotype. The V and J genes are TRBV3-1 and TRBJ1-4, with a tentative D call TRBD1 (5 bases). Germline lookup yields CDR1 LGHDT and CDR2 YNNKEL (reference sequence). CDR3 length equals 12 residues. Between the trimmed V and J ends, which lost 3 bases and 8 bases, there was a span of 7 bases. The CDR3 sequence: CASSHRQEKLFF. As DNA, the CDR3 is TGTGCCAGCAGCCACCGACAGGAAAAACTGTTTTTT. The full variable domain, with the rest looked up from reference TRBV3-1 and TRBJ1-4, is DTAVSQTPKYLVTQMGNDKSIKCEQNLGHDTMYWYKQDSKKFLKIMFSYNNKELIINETVPNRFSPKSPDKAHLNLHINSLELGDSAVYFCASSHRQEKLFFGSGTQLSVL.